These 21 T cell receptor beta chains originate from one sample sequenced in a study of cytomegalovirus exposure and HLA in healthy donors. Amplification used 60 Vbeta primers and 13 Jbeta primers. TCRdb's copy holds only in-frame clones and misses some; the assay was immunoSEQ multiplex PCR. The sample includes some 140,000 clones, approximately 80% seen only once; the top ten take around 2%. Sequences were obtained from PBMCs. Receptors were obtained from a man aged 30 to 39 in good health and CMV-seronegative.

Points on this clone: The junction departs from germline at one end; a sequencing error may be responsible. The chain carries TRBV6-1 and TRBJ2-7; a weak D match, TRBD2 (6 bases). CDR3 length: 17 amino acids. Germline-derived CDR1 and CDR2 are MNHNS and SASEGT. This CDR3 is CVSSARTGGAFTYEQYF. The CDR3, as DNA: TGTGTCAGCAGTGCACGGACTGGCGGGGCCTTCACCTACGAGCAGTACTTC.

This clone has more than one count but fewer than ten. The chain couples TRBV28 to TRBJ2-1; 13 bases are shared with TRBD2. The trim removed 3 bases at V and 2 bases at J, leaving 1 base unmatched. The germline V gene has CDR1 MDHEN and CDR2 SYDVKM. The CDR3 covers 16 residues. This CDR3 is CASSLTSGGTYNEQFF. Here the CDR3 DNA reads TGTGCCAGCAGTTTGACTAGCGGGGGGACCTACAATGAGCAGTTCTTC.

The V call is TRBV27, the J call TRBJ2-1; 9 bases match TRBD2. The ends lost 5 bases at V and 9 bases at J; junction bases unmatched: 11. The CDR3 contains 15 residues. Germline CDR1 is MNHEY and CDR2 is SMNVEV (reference sequence). The DNA of the CDR3 is TGTGCCAGCAGTCCCTCGGCGGGAGGGGGTTTTGAGCAGTTCTTC. Translating it yields CASSPSAGGGFEQFF.

The chain couples TRBV28 to TRBJ2-1, with TRBD2 matching 8 bases. This CDR3 has 15 residues. J lost 4 bases, V lost 6 bases, and 8 bases had no gene match. Germline loops: CDR1 MDHEN, CDR2 SYDVKM. CDR3 nucleotides: TGTGCCAGCAGCTCCTCTAGCGGGTTATACAATGAGCAGTTCTTC. Translation gives CASSSSSGLYNEQFF.

This clone was recorded a few times. The rearrangement links TRBV2 to TRBJ2-7, with D possibly being TRBD1 (6 bases). CDR1 SNHLY and CDR2 FYNNEI come from the germline V gene. V lost 7 bases to trimming and J lost 3 bases, with 13 bases between them. There are 13 residues in the CDR3. The CDR3 DNA sequence: TGTGCCAGCAAGAGGGACATAAACTACGAGCAGTACTTC. It yields the protein CASKRDINYEQYF. Drawing the rest from reference TRBV2 and TRBJ2-7, the complete variable domain is EPEVTQTPSHQVTQMGQEVILRCVPISNHLYFYWYRQILGQKVEFLVSFYNNEISEKSEIFDDQFSVERPDGSNFTLKIRSTKLEDSAMYFCASKRDINYEQYFGPGTRLTVT.

This clone showed up just a few times. The chain is built from TRBV2 and TRBJ2-7, with D possibly TRBD2 on 6 matching bases. This CDR3 region has 15 residues. In germline, CDR1 is SNHLY, CDR2 FYNNEI. The V and J ends lost 6 bases and 5 bases respectively, with 20 bases between them. As DNA, the CDR3 is TGTGCCAGCAGGGCTTATCGGGAGATTACCAACGAGCAGTACTTC. This gives the protein CASRAYREITNEQYF.

V usage is TRBV29-1 and J usage is TRBJ2-2; D remains ambiguous. Between the trimmed V and J ends, which lost 2 bases and 7 bases, there was a span of 11 bases. The germline V gene has CDR1 SQVTM and CDR2 ANQGSEA. The CDR3 spans 13 residues. The CDR3 is CSVEPVKHGELFF. The CDR3 DNA is TGCAGCGTTGAACCGGTAAAGCACGGGGAGCTGTTTTTT.

The J gene is TRBJ2-3, the V gene TRBV6-5; 9 nucleotides agree with TRBD2. CDR1 and CDR2 (germline): MNHEY, SVGAGI. The CDR3 has 16 amino acids. J was trimmed by 3 bases and V by 0 bases; bases with no gene match: 4. The CDR3 coding sequence is TGTGCCAGCAGTTACTCCAGCGGGAGGAGAACAGATACGCAGTATTTT. Its translation is CASSYSSGRRTDTQYF.

The V and J genes are TRBV5-1 and TRBJ2-2, with TRBD2 matching 9 bases. Per germline, CDR1 SGHRS and CDR2 YFSETQ. Trimming cost V 6 bases and J 1 base; bases outside gene matches: 4. The CDR3 loop spans 15 amino acids. The CDR3 region has the DNA TGCGCCAGCAAGACGACTAGCGGGAACACCGGGGAGCTGTTTTTT. Amino acid sequence: CASKTTSGNTGELFF.

This clone has a handful of counts. Other nucleotide sequences from this sample produce the same CDR3. This chain joins TRBV6-1 and TRBJ2-1, with TRBD2 identical over 11 bases. The trim removed 2 bases at V and 4 bases at J, leaving 1 base unmatched. Germline-derived CDR1 and CDR2 are MNHNS and SASEGT. This CDR3 is 15 amino acids long. CDR3 loop: CASSETSGSYNEQFF. DNA for the CDR3: TGTGCCAGCAGTGAAACTAGCGGGAGTTACAATGAGCAGTTCTTC.

V and J are TRBV27 and TRBJ1-2, with D perhaps TRBD1 (5 bases). The CDR3 is made up of 15 amino acids. Per the germline V gene, CDR1 is MNHEY and CDR2 is SMNVEV (reference sequence). V lost 7 bases and J 2 bases, leaving 17 bases between the germline ends. CDR3 amino acids: CASTSQGAPNYGYTF. DNA of the CDR3: TGTGCCAGCACGAGCCAAGGGGCTCCAAACTATGGCTACACCTTC.

This CDR3 is CASRHPGQGANEQYF. In nucleotides, the CDR3 is TGTGCCAGCAGACACCCGGGACAGGGGGCGAACGAGCAGTACTTC. The chain has TRBV2 and TRBJ2-7, with 12 bases aligning to TRBD1. This CDR3 contains 15 residues. Germline values: CDR1 SNHLY, CDR2 FYNNEI. Trimming cost V 6 bases and J 5 bases; bases outside gene matches: 8.

This chain uses TRBV7-8 with TRBJ1-5, with a possible D match to TRBD1 (6 bases). V was cut by 5 bases and J by 2 bases, with 13 bases left in between. The length of the CDR3 is 15 residues. Germline values: CDR1 SGHVS, CDR2 FQNEAQ. DNA for the CDR3: TGTGCCAGCAGCGGCCAGGGGACGGGCAATCAGCCCCAGCATTTT. Translation gives CASSGQGTGNQPQHF.

The rearrangement joins TRBV2 to TRBJ2-7; TRBD1 agrees at 8 bases. This CDR3 spans 13 amino acids. After removal of 3 bases from V and 4 bases from J, the junction contained 2 bases not matched to a gene. Germline-derived CDR1 and CDR2 are SNHLY and FYNNEI. CDR3 sequence: CASSDRGLYEQYF. The CDR3, as DNA: TGTGCCAGCAGTGACAGGGGGCTTTACGAGCAGTACTTC.

V is TRBV5-8 and J is TRBJ1-4, with D possibly TRBD1 on 5 matching bases. Per the germline V gene, CDR1 is SGHTS and CDR2 is YDEGEE. CDR3 length: 18 residues. V was trimmed by 2 bases and J by 3 bases, leaving 20 bases between them. CDR3 sequence reads: CASSFNVVMGLANEKLFF. CDR3 sequence (DNA): TGTGCCAGCAGCTTTAATGTAGTAATGGGACTGGCTAATGAAAAACTGTTTTTT.

The chain couples TRBV6-4 to TRBJ2-5; D is possibly TRBD2 (6 bases). CDR1 is MRHNA, CDR2 SNTAGT, per germline. V lost 6 bases, J lost 2 bases, and 13 bases lay in between. CDR3 length: 14 residues. Here the CDR3 reads CASSRTGGQETQYF. DNA of the CDR3: TGTGCCAGCAGCCGGACTGGGGGGCAAGAGACCCAGTACTTC.

This chain joins TRBV5-3 and TRBJ2-4, with unresolved D. TRBV5-3 is an ORF, with its function uncertain. Trimming stripped 3 bases from V and 9 bases from J, with 7 bases between. The CDR3 is 11 amino acids. The CDR3 DNA reads as TGTGCCAGAAGCTCGAGCCGCATTCAGTACTTC. Its protein product is CARSSSRIQYF.

The rearrangement joins TRBV19 to TRBJ2-2; TRBD2 matches 9 bases. The CDR3 is 16 amino acids. Germline CDR1 reads LNHDA; CDR2 reads SQIVND (reference sequence). The ends lost 7 bases at V and 7 bases at J; junction bases unmatched: 13. Here the CDR3 reads CASNDGASGTVGELFF. In nucleotides, the CDR3 is TGTGCCAGTAATGACGGGGCTAGCGGGACTGTCGGGGAGCTGTTTTTT.

The V call is TRBV19, the J call TRBJ2-7, with 8 positions matching TRBD2. Germline V gene sequence: CDR1 LNHDA, CDR2 SQIVND (reference sequence). Unmatched junction bases numbered 8, after V lost 4 bases and J lost 3 bases. The CDR3 sequence is 15 residues long. The CDR3 loop reads CASSNTGTRVYEQYF. The DNA of the CDR3 is TGTGCCAGTAGTAATACCGGGACTAGAGTCTACGAGCAGTACTTC.

This sequence joins TRBV5-4 and TRBJ1-1, with 8 bases matching TRBD1. The CDR3 sequence is 16 residues long. V lost 0 bases, J lost 1 base, and 5 bases stayed unmatched. The germline V gene encodes CDR1 SGHNT and CDR2 YYREEE (reference sequence). This CDR3 reads CASSLAYRGENTEAFF. CDR3 nucleotides: TGTGCCAGCAGCTTGGCCTACAGGGGGGAGAACACTGAAGCTTTCTTT.

The chain is built from TRBV5-1 and TRBJ2-2; 8 nucleotides match TRBD2. CDR1 and CDR2 from the germline V gene are SGHRS and YFSETQ. After removal of 0 bases from V and 4 bases from J, the junction contained 8 bases not matched to a gene. This CDR3 has 17 amino acids. This CDR3 is CASSLGTSLTTTGELFF. The CDR3, as DNA: TGCGCCAGCAGCTTGGGGACTAGCCTGACGACCACCGGGGAGCTGTTTTTT.